This paragraph reports one T cell receptor (beta chain). TCRdb keeps only in-frame clones here, not all; method: immunoSEQ multiplex PCR. The sample holds 110,000 or so clones, 75% to 95% seen once. This sample is drawn from a study of T cells after somatic rescue of genetic block. Sequenced: peripheral blood mononuclear cells (PBMCs). The TCR originated in a woman younger than 35.

The CDR3 protein is CASSQGIGTSRNNEQFF. The CDR3 DNA sequence: TGTGCCAGCAGCCAAGGGATTGGGACTAGCCGTAACAATGAGCAGTTCTTC. The chain links TRBV4-2 to TRBJ2-1; the match to TRBD2 covers 9 bases. The CDR3 contains 17 residues. The V gene's germline CDR1 is LGHNA and CDR2 YNFKEQ. The ends lost 1 base at V and 5 bases at J; junction bases unmatched: 9.